The next 11 T cell receptor beta chains were all read from a single sample in a study of radiotherapy plus CTLA-4 blockade in lung cancer. Sequencing was performed with immunoSEQ multiplex PCR; in TCRdb, only in-frame clones are kept and a portion is missing. The table has roughly 42,000 clones, just under 80% seen once; the top ten hold 20% to 30%. Material: peripheral blood, obtained from a patient treated with radiotherapy plus ipilimumab. These receptors originate from a human donor with non-small cell lung cancer that progressed on radiotherapy plus ipilimumab.

The chain uses TRBV2 and TRBJ1-6; TRBD1 aligns across 7 bases. The V segment lost 2 bases and the J segment 9 bases; nucleotides outside the gene matches: 7. The CDR3 is 15 amino acids. Germline V gene data show CDR1 as SNHLY and CDR2 as FYNNEI. CDR3 bases: TGTGCCAGCAGTGAAATAGGGGGCGGCGGTTCACCCCTCCACTTT. Amino acids: CASSEIGGGGSPLHF.

V usage is TRBV5-1 and J usage is TRBJ2-7; 9 bases align to TRBD2. Germline CDR1 is SGHRS and CDR2 is YFSETQ. V shed 4 bases, J shed 3 bases, and the junction held 5 bases outside the gene matches. The CDR3 totals 14 residues. DNA of the CDR3: TGCGCCAGCAGCACAAGCGGGGGGAGCTACGAGCAGTACTTC. Translated, it gives CASSTSGGSYEQYF.

The chain uses TRBV29-1 and TRBJ1-1, with D unclear. CDR1 and CDR2 from the germline V gene are SQVTM and ANQGSEA. This CDR3 is 13 amino acids long. The V gene lost 7 bases and the J gene lost 1 base, with 13 bases spanning the gap. DNA for the CDR3: TGCAGCGCCTTCCAACAGAGGAACACTGAAGCTTTCTTT. Residues: CSAFQQRNTEAFF.

V gene TRBV6-1 combines with J gene TRBJ1-6; D call uncertain. The V end lost 4 bases, the J end lost 5 bases, and 12 bases lay between the germline ends. Per the germline V gene, CDR1 is MNHNS and CDR2 is SASEGT. This CDR3 spans 15 amino acids. Written as DNA, the CDR3 is TGTGCCAGCAGTGGGTGGGTGCAGGATAATTCACCCCTCCACTTT. This encodes CASSGWVQDNSPLHF.

In this sample, this clone is large. The chain recombines TRBV19 with TRBJ1-1; 10 bases are a match to TRBD1. V shed 5 bases, J shed 3 bases, and the junction held 6 bases outside the gene matches. CDR1 LNHDA and CDR2 SQIVND come from the germline V gene (reference sequence). The CDR3 extends over 15 amino acids. CDR3 sequence reads: CASSWPGQGHTEAFF. DNA of the CDR3: TGTGCCAGTAGTTGGCCGGGACAGGGGCACACTGAAGCTTTCTTT.

Written as DNA, the CDR3 is TGTGCCAGTAGTAGCCGGACTAGCGGAGTGTATACAGATACGCAGTATTTT. The encoded protein is CASSSRTSGVYTDTQYF. The chain carries TRBV19 and TRBJ2-3, with 10 bases matching TRBD2. Germline assignment: CDR1 LNHDA and CDR2 SQIVND (reference sequence). V was clipped by 4 bases and J by 3 bases; unmatched bases: 10. The CDR3 runs 17 residues. Full variable domain (outside the CDR3, taken from reference TRBV19 and TRBJ2-3): DGGITQSPKYLFRKEGQNVTLSCEQNLNHDAMYWYRQDPGQGLRLIYYSQIVNDFQKGDIAEGYSVSREKKESFPLTVTSAQKNPTAFYLCASSSRTSGVYTDTQYFGPGTRLTVL.

The chain links TRBV19 to TRBJ1-4, with a weak D call TRBD1 (5 bases). The CDR3 is 14 amino acids. The germline CDR1 and CDR2 sequences are LNHDA and SQIVND (reference sequence). V was shortened by 4 bases and J by 3 bases, with 9 bases between the two germline ends. CDR3 bases: TGTGCCAGTAGTACCGGACACCCTAATGAAAAACTGTTTTTT. As protein: CASSTGHPNEKLFF.

This chain connects TRBV19 to TRBJ2-7, with D perhaps TRBD2 (5 bases). V lost 5 bases and J lost 7, with 9 bases in between. The CDR3 consists of 11 residues. Germline V gene data show CDR1 as LNHDA and CDR2 as SQIVND (reference sequence). The CDR3 loop reads CASSGRGEQYF. In DNA, the CDR3 is TGTGCCAGTAGTGGACGAGGGGAGCAGTACTTC.

The rearrangement links TRBV2 to TRBJ1-1, with D possibly being TRBD1 (6 bases). The ends were cut back, 7 bases at V and 7 bases at J, with 13 bases in the middle. The germline V gene has CDR1 SNHLY and CDR2 FYNNEI. The CDR3 contains 12 residues. This chain's CDR3 is CASTRQEVEAFF. The CDR3 coding sequence is TGTGCCAGCACCCGACAGGAGGTTGAAGCTTTCTTT.

The CDR3 here is CASIRLGTGEFSTEAFF. CDR3 DNA sequence: TGTGCCAGCATCCGACTCGGGACAGGGGAGTTCAGCACTGAAGCTTTCTTT. The chain employs TRBV11-2 and TRBJ1-1, with TRBD1 matching 10 bases. Germline assignment: CDR1 SGHAT and CDR2 FQNNGV. The CDR3 runs 17 residues. J gave up 4 bases and V 7 bases, and 15 bases lay outside the gene matches.

The chain carries TRBV19 and TRBJ1-1; weak D call: TRBD1 (6 bases). The CDR3 contains 13 residues. Trimming removed 1 base from V and 9 bases from J, with 12 bases in between. Looked up from germline, CDR1 is LNHDA and CDR2 is SQIVND (reference sequence). CDR3 region: CASSIVGQGKAFF. CDR3 DNA sequence: TGTGCCAGTAGTATAGTAGGGCAGGGGAAAGCTTTCTTT.